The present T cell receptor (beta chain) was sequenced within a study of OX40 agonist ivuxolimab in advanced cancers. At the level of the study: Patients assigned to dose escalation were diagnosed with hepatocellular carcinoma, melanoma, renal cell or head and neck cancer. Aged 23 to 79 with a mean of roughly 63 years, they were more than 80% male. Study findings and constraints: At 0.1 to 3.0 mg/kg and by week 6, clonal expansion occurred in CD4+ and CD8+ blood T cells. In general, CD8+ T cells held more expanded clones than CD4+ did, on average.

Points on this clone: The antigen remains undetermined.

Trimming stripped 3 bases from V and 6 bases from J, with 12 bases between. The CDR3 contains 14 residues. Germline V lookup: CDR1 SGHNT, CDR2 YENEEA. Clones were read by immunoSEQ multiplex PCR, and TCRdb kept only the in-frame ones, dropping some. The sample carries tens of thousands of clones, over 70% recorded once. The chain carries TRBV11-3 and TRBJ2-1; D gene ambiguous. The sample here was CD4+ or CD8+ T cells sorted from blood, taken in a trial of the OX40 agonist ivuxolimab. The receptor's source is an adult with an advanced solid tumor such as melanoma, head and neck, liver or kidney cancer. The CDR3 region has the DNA TGTGCCAGCAGCTTTGCTCGGCCCGGCAATGAGCAGTTCTTC. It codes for CASSFARPGNEQFF.